This T cell receptor beta chain stems from a study of blood T cells in healthy people across ages (dated by TCRdb to about 2015). Regarding the research as a whole: Template switching captured roughly one uniquely barcoded TCR beta cDNA molecule per two T cells in model experiments. Two additional independent replicas of 1 million unique cDNA reads from the same blood draw were analyzed for two donors (one aged 18 to 30 and one aged 80 or older). The donors were divided into four age groups: young (average approximately 17 years), middle-aged (about 41), aged (approximately 62) and long-lived (around 87). Donors of different ages were randomly distributed across sequencing lanes to avoid experimental bias. The study measured age-related changes in TCR beta repertoire diversity using deep sequencing normalized with unique cDNA molecular identifiers. Here is what the overall study found, with its caveats: Because the CMV infection status of the donors was unknown, age-related changes in expanded clonotypes may potentially have been confounded. Because profiling used bulk unsorted PBMCs, naive and antigen-experienced compartments could not be compared conclusively. The long-lived group showed more naive CD4+ T cells, fewer expanded clones and increased TCR diversity than the aged group, suggesting age selection. Observed TCR beta diversity per million T cells fell roughly linearly with age, and a significant reduction was already apparent by age roughly 40. Observed TCR beta diversity correlated strongly with the percentage of naive T cells measured by flow cytometry. Total diversity estimates from one million sequenced T cells were considered lower bounds and underestimates.

The library relied on 5' RACE. Sequencing was performed on an Illumina HiSeq 2500. A second PCR of 7 to 11 cycles was run with a J-beta primer mix and a sample-barcoded 5' primer. A template-switch 5' adaptor carrying 12 random nucleotides introduced a unique molecular identifier onto each TCR beta cDNA molecule. Each sample yielded at least 2.5 million CDR3-containing paired-end reads. The Mint cDNA synthesis kit, primed by a TRBC-specific oligonucleotide, was used to synthesize first-strand cDNA from all RNA. Following uracil-DNA glycosylase treatment, a first 18-cycle PCR with universal primers M1SS and BC2_uni_R was performed on all cDNA. Turning to the authors' computational methods: Normalization of each sample was performed by random selection of 1 million high-quality reads, each carrying a distinct molecular identifier. Reads sharing molecular identifiers were discarded rather than binned into consensus sequences. MiTCR, set to a Q25 quality threshold and the strictest error-elimination algorithm, was used for CDR3 identification, clonotype clustering and error correction. A nonparametric unseen species model with Euler transformation was used to estimate a lower bound on total TCR beta diversity. TCRdb redid the processing of the public reads, applying fastp at Q25 and MiXCR, and retained in-frame beta chains. Each CDR3 protein appears once, grouped with its most common genes and DNA. What appears here as the V and J calls and clone size reflects TCRdb's work, not the paper's. The sample table shows more than 650,000 distinct CDR3 sequences, and roughly 20% are seen once. Clones ranked in the top ten supply around a fifth of the sample.

This clonotype has more than one count but fewer than ten. Its specific antigen is unknown. No much larger clonotype is one base removed from it; base qualities were not supplied. The CDR3 holds 16 amino acids from the cysteine to the phenylalanine. The only DNA kept is the CDR3, 48 bases in frame from the first base. CDR1 and CDR2 were assigned from the germline V gene as MNHNS and SASEGT. Trimming leaves V shorter by 6 bases and J shorter by 1 base, with the junction holding 9 bases beyond the gene matches. The 39 donors, aged about 6 to 90 years, were systemically healthy Caucasian individuals from Russia. Around 9.7 milliliters of peripheral blood were collected from each donor into EDTA-treated Vacutainer tubes. Ficoll-Paque density-gradient centrifugation was used to isolate PBMCs, with at least 6.5 million obtained per sample. Trizol reagent was used to extract total RNA from the PBMCs, yielding at least 5 micrograms per sample. The percentages of naive CD45RAhigh/CD27high T cells were determined by flow cytometry on a PBMC aliquot from every donor.

This sequence uses TRBV6-1 and TRBJ1-1; 9 bases in the middle match TRBD1. The sequence was collected from a man between 65 and 85 years old in good health. Sequencing used blood. The CDR3 reads as follows: CASRRDRVKGNTEAFF. Read as DNA, the sequence is TGTGCCAGCAGGAGGGACAGGGTAAAGGGGAACACTGAAGCTTTCTTT.